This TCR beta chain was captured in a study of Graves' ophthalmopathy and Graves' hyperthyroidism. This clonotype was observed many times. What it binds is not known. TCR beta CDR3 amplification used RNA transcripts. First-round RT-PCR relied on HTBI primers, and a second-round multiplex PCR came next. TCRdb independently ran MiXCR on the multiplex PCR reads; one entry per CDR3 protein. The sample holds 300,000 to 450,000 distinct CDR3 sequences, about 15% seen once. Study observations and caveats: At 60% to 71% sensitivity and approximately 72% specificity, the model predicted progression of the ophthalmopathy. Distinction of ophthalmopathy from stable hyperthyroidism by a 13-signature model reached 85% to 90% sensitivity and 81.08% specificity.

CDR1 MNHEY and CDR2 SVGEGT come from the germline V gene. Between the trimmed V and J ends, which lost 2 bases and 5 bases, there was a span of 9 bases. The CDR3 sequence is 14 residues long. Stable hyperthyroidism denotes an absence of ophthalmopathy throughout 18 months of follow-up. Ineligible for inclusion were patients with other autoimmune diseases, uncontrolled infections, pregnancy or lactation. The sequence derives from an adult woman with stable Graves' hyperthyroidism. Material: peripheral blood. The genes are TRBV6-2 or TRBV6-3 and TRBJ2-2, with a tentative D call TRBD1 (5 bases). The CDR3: CASSYQGGTGELFF. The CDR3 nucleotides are TGTGCCAGCAGTTACCAGGGTGGAACCGGGGAGCTGTTTTTT.